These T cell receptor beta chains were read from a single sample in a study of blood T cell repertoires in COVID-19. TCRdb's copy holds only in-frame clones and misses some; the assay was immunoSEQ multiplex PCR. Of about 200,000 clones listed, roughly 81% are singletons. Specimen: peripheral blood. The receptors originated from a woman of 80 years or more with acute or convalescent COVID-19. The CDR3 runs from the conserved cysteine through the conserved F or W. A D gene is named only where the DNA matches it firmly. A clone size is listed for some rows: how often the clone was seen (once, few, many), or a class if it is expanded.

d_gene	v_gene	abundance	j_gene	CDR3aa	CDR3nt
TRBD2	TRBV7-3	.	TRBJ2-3	CASSRGLAGGTDTQYF	TGTGCCAGCAGCCGGGGACTAGCGGGAGGGACAGATACGCAGTATTTT
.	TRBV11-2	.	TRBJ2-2	CASSLILNTGELFF	TGTGCCAGCAGCTTAATACTGAACACCGGGGAGCTGTTTTTT
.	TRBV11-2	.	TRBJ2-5	CASSLNPAGGETQYF	TGTGCCAGCAGCCTAAACCCCGCCGGTGGAGAGACCCAGTACTTC
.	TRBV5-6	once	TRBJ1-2	CASSLVSGDGYTF	TGTGCCAGCAGCTTGGTTTCAGGGGATGGCTACACCTTC
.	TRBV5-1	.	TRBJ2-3	CASSLVRGNTQYF	TGCGCCAGCAGCTTAGTCCGGGGAAATACGCAGTATTTT
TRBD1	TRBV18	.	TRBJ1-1	CASSPQGQGMKAFF	TGTGCCAGCTCACCGCAAGGACAGGGCATGAAAGCTTTCTTT
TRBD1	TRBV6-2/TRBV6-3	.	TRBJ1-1	CASSYLGDSSEAFF	TGTGCCAGCAGTTACCTCGGGGACAGTTCGGAAGCTTTCTTT
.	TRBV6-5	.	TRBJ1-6	CASSYGGARGNSPLHF	TGTGCCAGCAGTTACGGTGGGGCCAGGGGTAATTCACCCCTCCACTTT
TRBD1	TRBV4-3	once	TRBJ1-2	CASSQDWGTGEFYGYTF	TGCGCCAGCAGCCAAGATTGGGGGACAGGGGAATTCTATGGCTACACCTTC
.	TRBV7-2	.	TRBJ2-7	CASSLVAGNLGYEQYF	TGTGCCAGCAGCTTAGTCGCCGGGAACTTGGGTTACGAGCAGTACTTC
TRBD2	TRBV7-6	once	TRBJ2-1	CASSPRTSFLNNEQFF	TGTGCCAGCAGCCCCCGGACTAGCTTTTTGAACAATGAGCAGTTCTTC
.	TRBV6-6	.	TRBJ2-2	CASSRIPGVNTGELFF	TGTGCCAGCAGTCGCATACCGGGAGTGAACACCGGGGAGCTGTTTTTT
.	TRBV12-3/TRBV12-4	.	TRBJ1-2	CASSFTGTNGYTF	TGTGCCAGCAGTTTCACAGGGACTAATGGCTACACCTTC
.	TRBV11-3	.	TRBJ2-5	CASSLIGVETQYF	TGTGCCAGCAGCTTAATCGGGGTCGAGACCCAGTACTTC
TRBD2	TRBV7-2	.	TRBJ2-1	CASSLTSGSAYNEQFF	TGTGCCAGCAGCCTAACTAGCGGGAGCGCCTACAATGAGCAGTTCTTC
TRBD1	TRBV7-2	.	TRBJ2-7	CASSPGRRQGARQYF	TGTGCCAGCAGCCCAGGGCGTAGACAGGGGGCGAGGCAGTACTTC
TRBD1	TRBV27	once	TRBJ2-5	CASSLPRDSSGETQYF	TGTGCCAGCAGTTTACCCAGGGACAGCTCCGGAGAGACCCAGTACTTC
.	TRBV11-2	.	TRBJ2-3	CASSPYQTYTQYF	TGTGCCAGCAGCCCCTATCAAACGTATACGCAGTATTTT
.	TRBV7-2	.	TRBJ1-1	CASSLVGGVSTEAFF	TGTGCCAGCAGCTTAGTTGGGGGGGTAAGCACTGAAGCTTTCTTT
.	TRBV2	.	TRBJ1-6	CASSEGQVYSPLHF	TGTGCCAGCAGTGAGGGCCAGGTTTATTCACCCCTCCACTTT
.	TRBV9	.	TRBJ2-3	CASSVENRAAQYF	TGTGCCAGCAGCGTAGAGAACAGGGCGGCGCAGTATTTT
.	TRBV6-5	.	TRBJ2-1	CASRIRTIHEQFF	TGTGCCAGCAGAATCCGGACTATTCATGAGCAGTTCTTC
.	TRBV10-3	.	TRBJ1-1	CAIDQGLNTEAFF	TGTGCCATAGATCAGGGGCTAAACACTGAAGCTTTCTTT
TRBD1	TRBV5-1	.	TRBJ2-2	CATETGGSNTGELFF	TGCGCCACCGAAACAGGGGGCTCGAACACCGGGGAGCTGTTTTTT
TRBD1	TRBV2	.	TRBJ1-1	CASIGQGFAEAFF	TGTGCCAGCATAGGACAGGGTTTCGCTGAAGCTTTCTTT
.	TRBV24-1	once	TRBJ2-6	CATSDPGLSSGANVLTF	TGTGCCACCAGTGATCCGGGACTGTCCTCTGGGGCCAACGTCCTGACTTTC
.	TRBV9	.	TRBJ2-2	CASSVGSSGATGELFF	TGTGCCAGCAGCGTAGGATCGAGCGGAGCCACCGGGGAGCTGTTTTTT
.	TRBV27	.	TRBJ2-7	CASRGTFAPYEQYF	TGTGCCAGCAGAGGGACTTTTGCTCCCTACGAGCAGTACTTC
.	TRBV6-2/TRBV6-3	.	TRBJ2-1	CASSHLTSIRTGHEQFF	TGTGCCAGCAGCCACCTAACTAGCATACGTACTGGCCATGAGCAGTTCTTC
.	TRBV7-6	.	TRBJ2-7	CASSLAGGLLYEQYF	TGTGCCAGCAGCTTAGCAGGAGGCCTTCTCTACGAGCAGTACTTC
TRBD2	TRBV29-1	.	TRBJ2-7	CSVVGTSVTYEQYF	TGCAGCGTTGTGGGGACTAGCGTGACCTACGAGCAGTACTTC
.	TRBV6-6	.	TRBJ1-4	CASRPRRQTNEKLFF	TGTGCCAGCAGGCCACGCAGGCAGACTAATGAAAAACTGTTTTTT
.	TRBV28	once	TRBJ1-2	CASSLSGGGIHSGYTF	TGTGCCAGCAGTTTATCCGGGGGGGGGATCCACTCTGGCTACACCTTC